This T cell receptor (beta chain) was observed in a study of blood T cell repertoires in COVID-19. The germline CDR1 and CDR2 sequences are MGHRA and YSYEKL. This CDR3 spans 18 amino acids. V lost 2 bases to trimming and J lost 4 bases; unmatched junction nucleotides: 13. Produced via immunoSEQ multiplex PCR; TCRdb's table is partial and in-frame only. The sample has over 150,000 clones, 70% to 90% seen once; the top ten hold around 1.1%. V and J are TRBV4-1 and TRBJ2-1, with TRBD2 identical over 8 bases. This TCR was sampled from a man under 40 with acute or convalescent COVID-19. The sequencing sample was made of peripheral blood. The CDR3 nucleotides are TGCGCCAGCAGCCAAAAAGGGGGAAAACTAGCGGAGTACAATGAGCAGTTCTTC. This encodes CASSQKGGKLAEYNEQFF.